This T cell receptor beta chain stems from a study of T-cell reconstitution after alpha-beta-depleted transplantation in children. Regarding the study as a whole: It was reported that alpha-beta T cells came from several hundred expanded graft clones (about two months after transplant).

Unique molecular identifiers were built into the TCRbeta library. TCRdb called the PCR reads again in MiXCR, with one record for every CDR3 protein. The sample carries about 980,000 distinct CDR3 sequences, under 30% recorded once. The CDR3 contains 17 residues. Trimming took 4 bases from V and 1 from J; bases not matched to a gene: 6. Germline V gives CDR1 SGHRS, CDR2 YFSETQ. This clonotype was seen just once. Antigen specificity is unknown. The J gene is TRBJ2-6, the V gene TRBV5-1; 9 positions match TRBD1. Sample: PBMCs, mostly from graft donor cells, taken 360 days after TCRalphabeta/CD19-depleted stem cell transplant. The source of this sequence is a boy under two years old who had a stem cell transplant for SCID, so the T cells may come from the graft donor. CDR3 sequence reads: CASSPRDRASGANVLTF. The CDR3 DNA follows: TGCGCCAGCAGCCCGAGGGACAGGGCGTCTGGGGCCAACGTCCTGACTTTC.